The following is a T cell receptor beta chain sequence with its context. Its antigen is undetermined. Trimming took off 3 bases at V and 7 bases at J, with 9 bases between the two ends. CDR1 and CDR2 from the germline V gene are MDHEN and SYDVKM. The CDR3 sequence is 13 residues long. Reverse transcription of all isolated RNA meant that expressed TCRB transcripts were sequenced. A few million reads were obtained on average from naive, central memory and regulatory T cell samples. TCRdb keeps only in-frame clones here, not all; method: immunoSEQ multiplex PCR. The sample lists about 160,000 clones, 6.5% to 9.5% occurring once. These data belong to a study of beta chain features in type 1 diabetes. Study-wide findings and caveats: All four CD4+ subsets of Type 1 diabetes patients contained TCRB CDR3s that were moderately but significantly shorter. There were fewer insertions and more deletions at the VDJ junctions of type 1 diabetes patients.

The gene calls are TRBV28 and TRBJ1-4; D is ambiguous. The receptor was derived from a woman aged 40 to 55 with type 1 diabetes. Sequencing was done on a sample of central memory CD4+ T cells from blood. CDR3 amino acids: CASSLRNGEKLFF. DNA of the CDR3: TGTGCCAGCAGTTTGCGTAACGGTGAAAAACTGTTTTTT.